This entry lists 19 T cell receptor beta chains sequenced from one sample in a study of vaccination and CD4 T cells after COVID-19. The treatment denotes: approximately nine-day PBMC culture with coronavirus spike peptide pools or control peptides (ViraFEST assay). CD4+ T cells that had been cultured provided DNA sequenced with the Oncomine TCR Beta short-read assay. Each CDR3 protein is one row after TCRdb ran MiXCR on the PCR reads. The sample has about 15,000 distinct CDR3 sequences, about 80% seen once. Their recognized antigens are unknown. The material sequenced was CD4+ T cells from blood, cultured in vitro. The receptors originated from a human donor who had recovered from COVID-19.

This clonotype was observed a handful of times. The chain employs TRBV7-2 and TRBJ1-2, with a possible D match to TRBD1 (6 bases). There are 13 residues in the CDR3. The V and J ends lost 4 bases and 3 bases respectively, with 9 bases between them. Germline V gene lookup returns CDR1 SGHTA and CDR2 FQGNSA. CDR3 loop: CASSSWTDYGYTF. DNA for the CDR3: TGTGCCAGCAGCTCCTGGACAGACTATGGCTACACCTTC. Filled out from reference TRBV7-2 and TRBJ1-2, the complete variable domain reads GAGVSQSPSNKVTEKGKDVELRCDPISGHTALYWYRQSLGQGLEFLIYFQGNSAPDKSGLPSDRFSAERTGGSVSTLTIQRTQQEDSAVYLCASSSWTDYGYTFGSGTRLTVV.

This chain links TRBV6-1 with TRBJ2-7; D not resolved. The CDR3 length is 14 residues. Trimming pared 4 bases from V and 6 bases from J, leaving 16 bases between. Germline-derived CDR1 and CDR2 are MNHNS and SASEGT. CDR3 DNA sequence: TGTGCCAGCAGTGCCCCCGGGTGGCCGCCCGAGCAGTACTTC. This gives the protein CASSAPGWPPEQYF.

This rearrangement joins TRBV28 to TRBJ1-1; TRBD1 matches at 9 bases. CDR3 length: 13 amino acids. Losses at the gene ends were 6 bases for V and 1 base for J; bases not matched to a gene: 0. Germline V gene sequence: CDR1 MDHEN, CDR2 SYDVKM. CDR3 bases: TGTGCCAGCAGGACAGGGGGGAACACTGAAGCTTTCTTT. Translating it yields CASRTGGNTEAFF.

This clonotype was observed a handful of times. The DNA of the CDR3 is TGCAGTGCTCGACGGGGGGCTAGCTATGGCTACACCTTC. This gives the protein CSARRGASYGYTF. The rearrangement joins TRBV20-1 to TRBJ1-2; a possible D gene is TRBD1 (6 bases). Trimming shortened V by 5 bases and J by 4 bases, and 14 bases separated the two germline ends. The V gene's germline CDR1 is DFQATT and CDR2 SNEGSKA (reference sequence). This CDR3 has 13 amino acids.

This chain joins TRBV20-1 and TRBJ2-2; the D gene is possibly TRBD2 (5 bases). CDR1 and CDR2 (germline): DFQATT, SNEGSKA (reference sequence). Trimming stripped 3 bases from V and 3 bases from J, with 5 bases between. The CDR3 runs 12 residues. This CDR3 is CSARRDTGELFF. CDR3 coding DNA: TGCAGTGCTAGGAGGGACACCGGGGAGCTGTTTTTT.

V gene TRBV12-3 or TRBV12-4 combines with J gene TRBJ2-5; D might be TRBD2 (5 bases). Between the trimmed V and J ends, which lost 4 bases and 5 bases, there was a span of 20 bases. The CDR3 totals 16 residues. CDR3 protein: CASSSPWTGKVETQYF. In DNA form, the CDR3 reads TGTGCCAGCAGTTCCCCGTGGACGGGGAAAGTGGAGACCCAGTACTTC.

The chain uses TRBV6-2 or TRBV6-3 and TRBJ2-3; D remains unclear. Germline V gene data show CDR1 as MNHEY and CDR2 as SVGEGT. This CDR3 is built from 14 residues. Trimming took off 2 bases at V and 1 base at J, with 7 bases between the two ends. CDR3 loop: CASSYTGRTDTQYF. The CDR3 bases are TGTGCCAGCAGTTACACCGGCCGCACAGATACGCAGTATTTT.

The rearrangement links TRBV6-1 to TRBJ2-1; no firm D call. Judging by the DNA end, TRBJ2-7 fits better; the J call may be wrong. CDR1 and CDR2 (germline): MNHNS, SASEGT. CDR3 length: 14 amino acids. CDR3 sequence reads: CASRAGRLSYEQYF. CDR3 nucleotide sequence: TGTGCCAGCAGGGCCGGACGCCTCTCCTACGAGCAGTACTTC.

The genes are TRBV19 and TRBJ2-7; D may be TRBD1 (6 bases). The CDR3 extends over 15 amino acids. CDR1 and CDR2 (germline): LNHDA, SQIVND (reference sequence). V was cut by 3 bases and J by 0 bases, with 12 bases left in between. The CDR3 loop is CASSIRDTSSYEQYF. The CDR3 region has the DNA TGTGCCAGTAGTATTCGGGACACCAGCTCCTACGAGCAGTACTTC.

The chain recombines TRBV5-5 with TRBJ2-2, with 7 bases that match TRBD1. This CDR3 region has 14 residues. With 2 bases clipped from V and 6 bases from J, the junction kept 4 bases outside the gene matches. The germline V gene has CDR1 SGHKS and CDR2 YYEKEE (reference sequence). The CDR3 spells CASSLTGAAGELFF. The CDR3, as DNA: TGTGCCAGCAGCTTAACAGGGGCCGCCGGGGAGCTGTTTTTT.

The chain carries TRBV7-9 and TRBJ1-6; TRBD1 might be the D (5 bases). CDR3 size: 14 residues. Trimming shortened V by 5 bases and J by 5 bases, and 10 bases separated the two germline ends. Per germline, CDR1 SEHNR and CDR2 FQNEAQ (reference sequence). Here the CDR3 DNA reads TGTGCCAGCAGCCCTGACAGCGATAATTCACCCCTCCACTTT. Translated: CASSPDSDNSPLHF. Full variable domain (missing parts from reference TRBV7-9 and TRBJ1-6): DTGVSQNPRHKITKRGQNVTFRCDPISEHNRLYWYRQTLGQGPEFLTYFQNEAQLEKSRLLSDRFSAERPKGSFSTLEIQRTEQGDSAMYLCASSPDSDNSPLHFGNGTRLTVT.

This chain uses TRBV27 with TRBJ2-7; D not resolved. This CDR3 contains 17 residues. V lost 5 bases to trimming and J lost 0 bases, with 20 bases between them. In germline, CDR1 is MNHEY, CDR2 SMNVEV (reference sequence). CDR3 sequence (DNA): TGTGCCAGCAGTACGGTTTACGAGCCCGAGAGCTCCTACGAGCAGTACTTC. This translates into CASSTVYEPESSYEQYF.

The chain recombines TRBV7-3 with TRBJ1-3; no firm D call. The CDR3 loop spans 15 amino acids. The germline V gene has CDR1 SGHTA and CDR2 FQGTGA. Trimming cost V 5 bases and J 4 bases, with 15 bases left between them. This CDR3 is CASSRSEVGGNTIYF. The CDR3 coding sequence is TGTGCCAGCAGCCGATCGGAGGTAGGAGGAAACACCATATATTTT.

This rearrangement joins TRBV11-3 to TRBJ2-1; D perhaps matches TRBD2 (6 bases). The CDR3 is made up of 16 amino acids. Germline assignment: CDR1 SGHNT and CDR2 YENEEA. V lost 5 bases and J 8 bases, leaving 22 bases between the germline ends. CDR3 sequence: CASSPDGRGGIDEQFF. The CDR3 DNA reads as TGTGCCAGCAGCCCCGATGGTCGGGGCGGGATCGATGAGCAGTTCTTC.

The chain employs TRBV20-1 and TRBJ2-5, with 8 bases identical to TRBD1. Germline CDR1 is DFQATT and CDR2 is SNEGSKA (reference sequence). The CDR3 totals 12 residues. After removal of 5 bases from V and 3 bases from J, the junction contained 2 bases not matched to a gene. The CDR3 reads CSAPTGEETQYF. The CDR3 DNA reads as TGCAGTGCTCCGACAGGGGAAGAGACCCAGTACTTC.

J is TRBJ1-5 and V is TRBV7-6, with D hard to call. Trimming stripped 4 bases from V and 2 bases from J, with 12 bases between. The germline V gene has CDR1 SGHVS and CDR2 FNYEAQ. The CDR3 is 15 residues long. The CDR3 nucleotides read TGTGCCAGCAGCTCCGGTACGTGGGGCAATCAGCCCCAGCATTTT. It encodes CASSSGTWGNQPQHF.

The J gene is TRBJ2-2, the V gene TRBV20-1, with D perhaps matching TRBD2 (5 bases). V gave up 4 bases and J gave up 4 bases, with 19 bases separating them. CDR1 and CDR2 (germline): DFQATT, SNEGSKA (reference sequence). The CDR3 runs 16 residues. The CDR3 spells CSATQVGLAGTGELFF. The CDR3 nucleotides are TGCAGTGCTACCCAAGTAGGTCTAGCCGGCACCGGGGAGCTGTTTTTT.

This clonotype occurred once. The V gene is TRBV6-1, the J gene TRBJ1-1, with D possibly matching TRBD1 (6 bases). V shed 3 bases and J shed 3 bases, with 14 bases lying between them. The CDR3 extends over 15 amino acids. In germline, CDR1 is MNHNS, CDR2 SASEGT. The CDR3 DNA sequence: TGTGCCAGCAGTGATTGGGGGGCTAGGGACACTGAAGCTTTCTTT. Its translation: CASSDWGARDTEAFF.

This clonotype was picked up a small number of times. The CDR3 DNA reads TGTGCCAGCAGTTACTCGCGACAGCATAATTCACCCCTCCACTTT. As protein: CASSYSRQHNSPLHF. The rearrangement links TRBV6-2 or TRBV6-3 to TRBJ1-6, with a weak D call TRBD1 (5 bases). Trimming left V 0 bases short and J 5 bases short, with 8 bases between. Germline CDR1 reads MNHEY; CDR2 reads SVGEGT. CDR3 length equals 15 residues.